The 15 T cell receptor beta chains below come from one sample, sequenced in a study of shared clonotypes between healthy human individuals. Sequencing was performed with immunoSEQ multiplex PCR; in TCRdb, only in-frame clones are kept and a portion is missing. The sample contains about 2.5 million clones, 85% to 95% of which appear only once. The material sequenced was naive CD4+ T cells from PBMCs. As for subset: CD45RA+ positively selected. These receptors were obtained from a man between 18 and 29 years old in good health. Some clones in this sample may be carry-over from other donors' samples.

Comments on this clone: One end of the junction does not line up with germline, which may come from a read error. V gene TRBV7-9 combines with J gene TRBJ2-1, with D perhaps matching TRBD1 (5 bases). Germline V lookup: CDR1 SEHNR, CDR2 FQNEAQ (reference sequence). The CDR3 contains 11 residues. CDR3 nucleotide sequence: TGTGCCAGCAGCCAATCGACAGATGCCCTCTTC. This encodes CASSQSTDALF.

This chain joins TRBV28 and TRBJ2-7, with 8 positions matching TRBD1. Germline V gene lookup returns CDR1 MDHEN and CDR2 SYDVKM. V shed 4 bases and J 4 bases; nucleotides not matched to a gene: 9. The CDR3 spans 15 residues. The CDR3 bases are TGTGCCAGCAGTTCGGTAGGGACAGGAGGGTACGAGCAGTACTTC. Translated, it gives CASSSVGTGGYEQYF. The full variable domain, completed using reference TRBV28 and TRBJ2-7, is DVKVTQSSRYLVKRTGEKVFLECVQDMDHENMFWYRQDPGLGLRLIYFSYDVKMKEKGDIPEGYSVSREKKERFSLILESASTNQTSMYLCASSSVGTGGYEQYFGPGTRLTVT.

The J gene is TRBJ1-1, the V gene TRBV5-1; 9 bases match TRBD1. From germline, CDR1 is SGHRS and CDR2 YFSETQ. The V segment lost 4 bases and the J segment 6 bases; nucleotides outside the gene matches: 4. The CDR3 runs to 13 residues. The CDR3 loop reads CASSGRTGAEAFF. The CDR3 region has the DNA TGCGCCAGCAGCGGGAGGACAGGGGCTGAAGCTTTCTTT. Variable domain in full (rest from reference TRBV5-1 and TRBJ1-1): KAGVTQTPRYLIKTRGQQVTLSCSPISGHRSVSWYQQTPGQGLQFLFEYFSETQRNKGNFPGRFSGRQFSNSRSEMNVSTLELGDSALYLCASSGRTGAEAFFGQGTRLTVV.

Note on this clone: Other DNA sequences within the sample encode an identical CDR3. CDR3 protein: CASSLEGGSYNEQFF. The DNA of the CDR3 is TGCGCCAGCAGCTTGGAGGGGGGCTCCTACAATGAGCAGTTCTTC. The chain carries TRBV5-1 and TRBJ2-1; the D gene could be TRBD1 or TRBD2 (6 bases each). Trimming left V 0 bases short and J 0 bases short, with 7 bases between. The CDR3 is 15 amino acids. CDR1 and CDR2 (germline): SGHRS, YFSETQ.

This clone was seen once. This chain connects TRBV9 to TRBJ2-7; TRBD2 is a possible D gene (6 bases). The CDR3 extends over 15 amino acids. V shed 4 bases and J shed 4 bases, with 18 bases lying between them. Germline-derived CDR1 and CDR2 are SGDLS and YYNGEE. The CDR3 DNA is TGTGCCAGCAGCCCAGGGCAACTAGCACAATACGAGCAGTACTTC. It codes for CASSPGQLAQYEQYF.

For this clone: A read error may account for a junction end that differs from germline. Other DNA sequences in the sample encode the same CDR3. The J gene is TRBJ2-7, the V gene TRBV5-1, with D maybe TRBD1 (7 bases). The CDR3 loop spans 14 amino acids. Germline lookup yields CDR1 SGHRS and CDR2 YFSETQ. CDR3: CASSPRGQDYEQYF. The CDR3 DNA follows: TGCGCCAGCAGCCCACGAGGACAGGACTACGAGCAGTACTTT.

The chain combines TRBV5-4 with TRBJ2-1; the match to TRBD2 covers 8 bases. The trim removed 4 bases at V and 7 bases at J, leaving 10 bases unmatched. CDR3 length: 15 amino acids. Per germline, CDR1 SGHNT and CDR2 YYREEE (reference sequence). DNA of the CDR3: TGTGCCAGCAGCCCGGAGAGCGGGAGCGGGAATGAGCAGTTCTTC. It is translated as CASSPESGSGNEQFF.

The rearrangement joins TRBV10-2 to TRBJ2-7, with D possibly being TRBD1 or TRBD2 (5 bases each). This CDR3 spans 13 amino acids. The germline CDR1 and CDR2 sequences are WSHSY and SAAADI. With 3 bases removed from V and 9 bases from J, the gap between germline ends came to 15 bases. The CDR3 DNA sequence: TGCGCCAGCAGTGACAGAAACCCCGGGACGCAGTACTTC. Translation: CASSDRNPGTQYF.

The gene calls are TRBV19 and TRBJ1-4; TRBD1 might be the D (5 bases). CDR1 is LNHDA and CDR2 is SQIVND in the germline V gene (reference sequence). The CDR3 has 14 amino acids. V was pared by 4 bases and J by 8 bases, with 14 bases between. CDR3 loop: CASSTGTRWEKLFF. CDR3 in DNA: TGTGCCAGTAGTACCGGGACGCGCTGGGAAAAACTGTTTTTT.

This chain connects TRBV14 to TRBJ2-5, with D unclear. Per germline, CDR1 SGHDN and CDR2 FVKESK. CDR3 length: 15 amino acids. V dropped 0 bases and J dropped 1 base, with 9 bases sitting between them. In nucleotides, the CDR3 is TGTGCCAGCAGCCAAGATTTGACTGTCCAAGAGACCCAGTACTTC. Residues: CASSQDLTVQETQYF.

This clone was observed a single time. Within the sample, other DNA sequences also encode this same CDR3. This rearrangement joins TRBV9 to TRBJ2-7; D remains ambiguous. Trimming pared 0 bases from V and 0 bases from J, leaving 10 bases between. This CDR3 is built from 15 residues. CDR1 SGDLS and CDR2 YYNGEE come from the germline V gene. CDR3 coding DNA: TGTGCCAGCAGCGTAGCTGGAAGTAGCTCCTACGAGCAGTACTTC. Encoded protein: CASSVAGSSSYEQYF.

The CDR3 DNA reads TGTGCCAGCAGCCCCGGGTCCCACTATGGCTACACCTTC. Residues: CASSPGSHYGYTF. The J gene is TRBJ1-2, the V gene TRBV14; D unresolved. V dropped 4 bases and J dropped 3 bases, with 9 bases sitting between them. CDR1 is SGHDN and CDR2 is FVKESK in the germline V gene. The CDR3 sequence is 13 residues long.

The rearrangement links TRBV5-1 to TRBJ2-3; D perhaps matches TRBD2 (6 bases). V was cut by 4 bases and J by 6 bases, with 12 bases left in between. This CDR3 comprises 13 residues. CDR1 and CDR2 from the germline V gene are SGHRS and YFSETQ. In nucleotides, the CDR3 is TGCGCCAGCAGCGGCGCGGGGTTGGATACGCAGTATTTT. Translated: CASSGAGLDTQYF.

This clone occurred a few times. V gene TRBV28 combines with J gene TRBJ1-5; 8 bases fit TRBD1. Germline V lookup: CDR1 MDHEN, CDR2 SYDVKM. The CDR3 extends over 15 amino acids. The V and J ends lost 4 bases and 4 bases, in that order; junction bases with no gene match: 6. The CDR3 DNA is TGTGCCAGCAGTTCCCTACAGGGGGTAAATCAGCCCCAGCATTTT. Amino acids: CASSSLQGVNQPQHF. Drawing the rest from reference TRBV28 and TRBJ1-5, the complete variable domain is DVKVTQSSRYLVKRTGEKVFLECVQDMDHENMFWYRQDPGLGLRLIYFSYDVKMKEKGDIPEGYSVSREKKERFSLILESASTNQTSMYLCASSSLQGVNQPQHFGDGTRLSIL.

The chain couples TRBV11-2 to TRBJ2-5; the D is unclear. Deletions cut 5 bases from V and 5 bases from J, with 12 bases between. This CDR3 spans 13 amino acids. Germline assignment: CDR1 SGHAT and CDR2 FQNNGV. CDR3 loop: CASSPVGWETQYF. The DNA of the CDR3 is TGTGCCAGCAGCCCCGTTGGGTGGGAGACCCAGTACTTC.